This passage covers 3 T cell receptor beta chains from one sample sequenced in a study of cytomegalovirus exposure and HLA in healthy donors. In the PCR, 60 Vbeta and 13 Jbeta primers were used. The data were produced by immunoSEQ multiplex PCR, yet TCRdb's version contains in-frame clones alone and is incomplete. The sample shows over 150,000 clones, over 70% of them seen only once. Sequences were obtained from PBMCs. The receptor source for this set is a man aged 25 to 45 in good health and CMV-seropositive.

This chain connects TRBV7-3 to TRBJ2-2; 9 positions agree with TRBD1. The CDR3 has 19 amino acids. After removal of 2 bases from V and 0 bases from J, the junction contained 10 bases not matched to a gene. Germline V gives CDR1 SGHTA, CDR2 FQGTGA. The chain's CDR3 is CASSLLPWGQGANTGELFF. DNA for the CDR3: TGTGCCAGCAGCTTACTACCCTGGGGACAGGGCGCGAACACCGGGGAGCTGTTTTTT.

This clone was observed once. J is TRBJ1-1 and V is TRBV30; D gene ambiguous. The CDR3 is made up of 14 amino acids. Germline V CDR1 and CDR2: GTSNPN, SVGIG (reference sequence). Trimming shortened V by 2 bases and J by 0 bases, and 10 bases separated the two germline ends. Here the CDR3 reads CAWSLRTMNTEAFF. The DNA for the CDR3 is TGTGCCTGGAGTCTCAGAACCATGAACACTGAAGCTTTCTTT.

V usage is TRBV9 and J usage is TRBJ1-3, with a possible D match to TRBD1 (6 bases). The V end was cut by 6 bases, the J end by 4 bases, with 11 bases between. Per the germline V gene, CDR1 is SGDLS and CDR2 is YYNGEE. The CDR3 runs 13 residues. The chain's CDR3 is CASTGQGGNTIYF. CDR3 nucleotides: TGTGCCAGCACCGGGCAGGGGGGAAACACCATATATTTT.